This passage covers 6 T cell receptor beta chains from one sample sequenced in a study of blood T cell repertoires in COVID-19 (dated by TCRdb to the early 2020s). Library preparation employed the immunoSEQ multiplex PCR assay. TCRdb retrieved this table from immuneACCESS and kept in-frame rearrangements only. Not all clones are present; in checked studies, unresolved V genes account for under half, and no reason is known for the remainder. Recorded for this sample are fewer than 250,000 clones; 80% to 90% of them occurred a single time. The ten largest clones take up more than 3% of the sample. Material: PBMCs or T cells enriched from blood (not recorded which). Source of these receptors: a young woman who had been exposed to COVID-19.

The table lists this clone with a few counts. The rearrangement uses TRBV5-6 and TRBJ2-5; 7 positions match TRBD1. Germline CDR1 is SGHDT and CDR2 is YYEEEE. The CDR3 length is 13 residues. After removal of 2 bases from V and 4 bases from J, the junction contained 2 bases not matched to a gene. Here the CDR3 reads CASSLDRAETQYF. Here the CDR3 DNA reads TGTGCCAGCAGCTTAGACAGGGCAGAGACCCAGTACTTC.

CDR3 loop: CASSSTGWGEQYF. The DNA for the CDR3 is TGTGCCAGCAGTTCAACAGGGTGGGGAGAGCAGTACTTC. The chain is built from TRBV6-5 and TRBJ2-7, with D maybe TRBD1 (6 bases). The germline gives CDR1 MNHEY, CDR2 SVGAGI. There are 13 residues in the CDR3. Trimming left V 4 bases short and J 7 bases short, with 14 bases between.

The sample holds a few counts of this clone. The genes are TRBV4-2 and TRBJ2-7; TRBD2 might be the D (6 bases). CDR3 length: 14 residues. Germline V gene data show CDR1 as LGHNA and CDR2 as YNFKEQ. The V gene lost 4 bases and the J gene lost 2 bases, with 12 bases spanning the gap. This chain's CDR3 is CASSPSSDTYEQYF. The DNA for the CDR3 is TGTGCCAGCAGCCCGTCTAGCGACACCTACGAGCAGTACTTC.

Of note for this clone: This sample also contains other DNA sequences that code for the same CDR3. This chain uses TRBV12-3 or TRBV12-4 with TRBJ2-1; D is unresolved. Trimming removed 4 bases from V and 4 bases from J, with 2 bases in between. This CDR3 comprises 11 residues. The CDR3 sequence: CASSSYNEQFF. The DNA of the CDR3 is TGTGCCAGCAGTTCGTACAATGAGCAGTTCTTC.

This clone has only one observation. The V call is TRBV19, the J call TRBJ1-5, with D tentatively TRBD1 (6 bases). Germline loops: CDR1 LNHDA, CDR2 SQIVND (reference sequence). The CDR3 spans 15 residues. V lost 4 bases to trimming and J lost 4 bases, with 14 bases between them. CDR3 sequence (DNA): TGTGCCAGTAGTACCGTTACAGGGTCGAATCAGCCCCAGCATTTT. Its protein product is CASSTVTGSNQPQHF.

The CDR3 DNA sequence: TGTGCCAGCAGTTTATCCCTAGCGGGGCCCTACGAGCAGTACTTC. Translated, it gives CASSLSLAGPYEQYF. The rearrangement joins TRBV28 to TRBJ2-7, with 9 bases aligning to TRBD2. The CDR3 loop spans 15 amino acids. Germline assignment: CDR1 MDHEN and CDR2 SYDVKM. J gave up 2 bases and V 1 base, and 3 bases lay outside the gene matches.